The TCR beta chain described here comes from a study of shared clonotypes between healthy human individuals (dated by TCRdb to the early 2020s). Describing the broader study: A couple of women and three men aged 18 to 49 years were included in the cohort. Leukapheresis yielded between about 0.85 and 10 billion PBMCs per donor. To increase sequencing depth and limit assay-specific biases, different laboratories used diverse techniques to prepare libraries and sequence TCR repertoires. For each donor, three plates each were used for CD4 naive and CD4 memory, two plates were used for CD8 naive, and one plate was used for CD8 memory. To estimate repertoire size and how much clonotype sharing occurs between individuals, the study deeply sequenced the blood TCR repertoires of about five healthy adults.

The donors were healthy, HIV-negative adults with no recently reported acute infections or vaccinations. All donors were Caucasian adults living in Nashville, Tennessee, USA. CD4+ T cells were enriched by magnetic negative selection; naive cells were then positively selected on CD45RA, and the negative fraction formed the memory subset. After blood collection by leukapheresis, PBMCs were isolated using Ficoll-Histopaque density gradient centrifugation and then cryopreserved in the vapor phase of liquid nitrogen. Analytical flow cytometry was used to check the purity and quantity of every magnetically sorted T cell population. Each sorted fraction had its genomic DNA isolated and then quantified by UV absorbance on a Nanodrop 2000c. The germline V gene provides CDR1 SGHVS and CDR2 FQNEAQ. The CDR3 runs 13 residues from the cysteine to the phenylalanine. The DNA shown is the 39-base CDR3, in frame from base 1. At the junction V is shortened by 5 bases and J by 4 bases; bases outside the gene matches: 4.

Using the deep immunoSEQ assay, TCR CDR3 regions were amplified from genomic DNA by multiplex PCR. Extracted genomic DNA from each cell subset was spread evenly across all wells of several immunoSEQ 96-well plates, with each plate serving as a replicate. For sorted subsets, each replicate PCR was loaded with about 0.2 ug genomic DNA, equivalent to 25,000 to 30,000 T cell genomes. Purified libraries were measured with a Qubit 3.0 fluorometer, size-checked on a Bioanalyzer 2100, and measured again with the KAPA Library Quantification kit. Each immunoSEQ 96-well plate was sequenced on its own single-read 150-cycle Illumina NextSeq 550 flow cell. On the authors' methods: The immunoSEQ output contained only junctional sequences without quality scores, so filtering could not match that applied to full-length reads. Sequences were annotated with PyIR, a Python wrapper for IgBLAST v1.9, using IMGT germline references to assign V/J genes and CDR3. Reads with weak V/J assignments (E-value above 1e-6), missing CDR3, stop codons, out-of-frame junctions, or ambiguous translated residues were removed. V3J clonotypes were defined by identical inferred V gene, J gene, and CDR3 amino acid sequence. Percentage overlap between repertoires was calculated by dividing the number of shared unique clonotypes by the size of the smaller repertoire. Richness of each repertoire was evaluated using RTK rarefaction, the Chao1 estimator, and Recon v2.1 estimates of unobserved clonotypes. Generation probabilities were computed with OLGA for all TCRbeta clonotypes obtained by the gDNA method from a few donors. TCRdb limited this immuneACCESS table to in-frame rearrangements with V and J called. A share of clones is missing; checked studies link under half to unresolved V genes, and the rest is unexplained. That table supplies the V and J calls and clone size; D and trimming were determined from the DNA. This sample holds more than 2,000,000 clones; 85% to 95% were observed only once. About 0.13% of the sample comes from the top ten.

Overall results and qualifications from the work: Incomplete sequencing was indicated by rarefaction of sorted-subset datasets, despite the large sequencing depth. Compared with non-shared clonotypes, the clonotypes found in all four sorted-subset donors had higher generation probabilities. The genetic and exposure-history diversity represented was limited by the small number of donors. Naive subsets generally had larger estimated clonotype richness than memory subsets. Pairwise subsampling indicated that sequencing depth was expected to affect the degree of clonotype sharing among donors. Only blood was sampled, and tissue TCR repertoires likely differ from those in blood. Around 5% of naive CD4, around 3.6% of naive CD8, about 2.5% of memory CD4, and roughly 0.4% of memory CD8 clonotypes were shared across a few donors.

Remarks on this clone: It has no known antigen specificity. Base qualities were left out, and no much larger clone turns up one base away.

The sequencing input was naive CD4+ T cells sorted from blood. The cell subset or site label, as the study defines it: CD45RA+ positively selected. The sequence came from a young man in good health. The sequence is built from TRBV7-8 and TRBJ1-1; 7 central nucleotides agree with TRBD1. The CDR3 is CASSRGQITEAFF. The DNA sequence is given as TGTGCCAGCAGCCGGGGACAGATCACTGAAGCTTTCTTT.